Below, 11 T cell receptor beta chains from the same sample are listed, as sequenced in a study of T cells in Graves' hyperthyroidism and ophthalmopathy. RNA transcripts gave rise to amplified TCR beta CDR3 regions. HTBI primers were used for first-round RT-PCR of the TCR CDR3. TCRdb independently ran MiXCR on the multiplex PCR reads; one entry per CDR3 protein. The top ten hold approximately 9.9% of the sample, which has about 380,000 distinct CDR3 sequences, about 15% seen once. The sequenced material came from blood. Receptors originate from a woman aged 55-69 years with Graves' hyperthyroidism.

This clonotype was seen ten or more times. The chain recombines TRBV2 with TRBJ1-5; D ambiguous. Germline-derived CDR1 and CDR2 are SNHLY and FYNNEI. The CDR3 is 13 residues long. V lost 7 bases, J lost 6 bases, and 13 bases lay in between. CDR3 sequence: CASIGWLGQPQHF. The CDR3 DNA is TGTGCCAGCATTGGATGGTTGGGTCAGCCCCAGCATTTT. The whole variable domain, remainder taken from reference TRBV2 and TRBJ1-5, is EPEVTQTPSHQVTQMGQEVILRCVPISNHLYFYWYRQILGQKVEFLVSFYNNEISEKSEIFDDQFSVERPDGSNFTLKIRSTKLEDSAMYFCASIGWLGQPQHFGDGTRLSIL.

This clonotype occurred many times. The chain uses TRBV12-3 or TRBV12-4 and TRBJ2-7; the match to TRBD2 covers 11 bases. The CDR3 extends over 16 amino acids. V was pared by 5 bases and J by 5 bases, with 11 bases of the junction left unmatched. Here the CDR3 DNA reads TGTGCCAGCAGTGCCCCTCGCACTAGCGGGAGTAACGAGCAGTACTTC. This translates into CASSAPRTSGSNEQYF.

This clonotype was recorded at least ten times. V and J are TRBV7-8 and TRBJ2-5, with TRBD2 matching 13 bases. Looked up from germline, CDR1 is SGHVS and CDR2 is FQNEAQ. The CDR3 length is 15 residues. V trimming: 6 bases; J trimming: 5 bases; junction bases outside the gene matches: 6. The DNA for the CDR3 is TGTGCCAGCAGTACTAGCGGGAGGGCCTGGGAGACCCAGTACTTC. It codes for CASSTSGRAWETQYF.

The V call is TRBV6-1, the J call TRBJ1-2; 8 bases map to TRBD1. This CDR3 is built from 12 residues. Trimming took 2 bases from V and 8 from J; bases not matched to a gene: 1. Germline V gives CDR1 MNHNS, CDR2 SASEGT. The CDR3 here is CASSEPGGGYTF. The CDR3 nucleotides are TGTGCCAGCAGTGAACCAGGGGGCGGCTACACCTTC.

In this sample, this clonotype turned up many times. The chain has TRBV7-6 and TRBJ2-3; TRBD2 might be the D (6 bases). The V gene's germline CDR1 is SGHVS and CDR2 FNYEAQ. The CDR3 runs 15 residues. Trimming stripped 2 bases from V and 2 bases from J, with 11 bases between. CDR3 sequence reads: CASSLTSLNTDTQYF. CDR3 nucleotides: TGTGCCAGCAGCTTAACTAGCCTTAACACAGATACGCAGTATTTT.

A remark on this clonotype: A read error may explain this, as a much larger clone is one base away. The conserved closing phenylalanine or tryptophan is absent in this CDR3, likely reflecting a read error. V is TRBV28 and J is TRBJ2-2, with D perhaps TRBD1 or TRBD2 (5 bases each). V was cut by 7 bases and J by 1 base, with 10 bases left in between. The CDR3 is 14 residues long. Germline CDR1 is MDHEN and CDR2 is SYDVKM. In nucleotides, the CDR3 is TGTGCCAGCATCGAGGGGCAGAACACCGGGGAGCTGTTTCTT. This gives the protein CASIEGQNTGELFL.

This clonotype was seen repeatedly, ten times or more. The chain joins TRBV6-4 to TRBJ2-7; 12 nucleotides line up with TRBD1. CDR1 is MRHNA and CDR2 is SNTAGT in the germline V gene. V trimming: 7 bases; J trimming: 4 bases; junction bases outside the gene matches: 5. CDR3 length equals 14 residues. CDR3 protein: CASMRDRGRYEQYF. CDR3 DNA sequence: TGTGCCAGCATGAGGGACAGGGGGCGGTACGAGCAGTACTTC.

This clonotype was counted at least ten times. V gene TRBV28 combines with J gene TRBJ2-1; D uncertain. Trimming took 0 bases from V and 7 from J, leaving 1 base between them. This CDR3 is built from 11 residues. CDR1 MDHEN and CDR2 SYDVKM come from the germline V gene. The CDR3 DNA reads as TGTGCCAGCAGTTTATGGAATGAGCAGTTCTTC. Translated: CASSLWNEQFF.

The chain's CDR3 is CASTSGIQETQYF. CDR3 coding DNA: TGCGCCTCGACTAGCGGAATACAAGAGACCCAGTACTTC. The chain recombines TRBV5-1 with TRBJ2-5; 9 bases are a match to TRBD2. Germline loops: CDR1 SGHRS, CDR2 YFSETQ. CDR3 length equals 13 residues. V shed 10 bases, J shed 2 bases, and the junction held 6 bases outside the gene matches.

The rearrangement joins TRBV5-1 to TRBJ1-2; 11 bases line up with TRBD1. The V segment lost 4 bases and the J segment 12 bases; nucleotides outside the gene matches: 11. Looked up from germline, CDR1 is SGHRS and CDR2 is YFSETQ. The CDR3 has 14 residues. The CDR3 nucleotides read TGCGCCAGCAGCCCCGGACAGGGGGCGCAAGGCCACACCTTC. Its protein product is CASSPGQGAQGHTF.

In DNA, the CDR3 is TGTGCCAGCAGCCAAGATCTATCGGGAAGCTATGGCTACACCTTC. It encodes CASSQDLSGSYGYTF. V gene TRBV4-2 combines with J gene TRBJ1-2; D remains unclear. V lost 0 bases, J lost 4 bases, and 12 bases lay in between. Germline V lookup: CDR1 LGHNA, CDR2 YNFKEQ. The CDR3 has 15 residues.